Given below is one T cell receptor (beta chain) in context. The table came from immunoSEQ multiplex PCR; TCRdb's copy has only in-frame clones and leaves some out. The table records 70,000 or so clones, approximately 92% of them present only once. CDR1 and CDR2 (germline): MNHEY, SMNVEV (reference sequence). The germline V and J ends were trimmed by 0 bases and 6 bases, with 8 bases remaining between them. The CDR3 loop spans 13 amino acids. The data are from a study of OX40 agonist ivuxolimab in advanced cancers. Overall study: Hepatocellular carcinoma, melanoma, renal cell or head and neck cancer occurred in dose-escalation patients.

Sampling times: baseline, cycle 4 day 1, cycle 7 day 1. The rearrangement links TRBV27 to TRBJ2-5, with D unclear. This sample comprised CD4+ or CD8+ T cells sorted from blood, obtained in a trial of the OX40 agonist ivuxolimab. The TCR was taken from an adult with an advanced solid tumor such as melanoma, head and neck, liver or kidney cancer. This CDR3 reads CASSLSRWQTQYF. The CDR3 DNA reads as TGTGCCAGCAGTTTATCTAGGTGGCAGACCCAGTACTTC.